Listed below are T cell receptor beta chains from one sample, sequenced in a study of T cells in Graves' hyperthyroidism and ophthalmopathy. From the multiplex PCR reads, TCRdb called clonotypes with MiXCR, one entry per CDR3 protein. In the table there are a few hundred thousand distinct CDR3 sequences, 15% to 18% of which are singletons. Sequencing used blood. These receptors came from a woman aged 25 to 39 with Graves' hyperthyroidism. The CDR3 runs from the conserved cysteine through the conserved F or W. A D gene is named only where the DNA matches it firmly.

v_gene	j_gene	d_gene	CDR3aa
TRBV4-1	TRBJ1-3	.	CASSQEAGILVGNTIYF
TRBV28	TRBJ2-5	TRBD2	CASSQPGLAAQETQYF
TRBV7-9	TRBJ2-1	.	CASSLGASDNEQFF
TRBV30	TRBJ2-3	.	CAWNTQGADTQYF
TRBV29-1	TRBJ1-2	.	CSVDEVVTVNYGYTF
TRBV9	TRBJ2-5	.	CASSVGGFQETQYF
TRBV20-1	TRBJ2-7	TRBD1	CSARDGTGVIEQYF
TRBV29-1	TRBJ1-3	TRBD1	CSVEKRAQGDRYSGNTIYF
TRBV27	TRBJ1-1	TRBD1	CASSSGTVLRNTEAFF
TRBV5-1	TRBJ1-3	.	CASSLATEGNTIYF
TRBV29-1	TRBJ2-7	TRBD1	CSVSGQGSSYEQYF
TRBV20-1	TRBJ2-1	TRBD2	CSARAPGAGGGLAEQFF
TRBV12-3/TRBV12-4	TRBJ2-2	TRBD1	CASSLEGGEATGELFF
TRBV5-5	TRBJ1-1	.	CASSLTTQNTEAFF
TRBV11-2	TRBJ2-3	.	CASSQRDKHTDTQYF
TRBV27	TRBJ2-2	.	CASREQGFSGELFF
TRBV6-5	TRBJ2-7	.	CASSYSRGYYEQYF
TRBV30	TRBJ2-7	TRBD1	CAWSRQGFEQYF
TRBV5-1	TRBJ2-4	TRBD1	CASSFQGENIQYF
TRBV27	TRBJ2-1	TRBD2	CASGGASGSWNEQFF
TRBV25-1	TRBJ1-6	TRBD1	CASSSGTGYNSPLHF
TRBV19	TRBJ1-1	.	CASSIAGAYTEAFF
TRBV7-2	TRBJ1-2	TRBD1	CASSFSRDSYGYTF
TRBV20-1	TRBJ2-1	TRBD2	CSARDLTSGRTEQFF
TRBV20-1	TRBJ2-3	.	CSANSLSRDTDTQYF
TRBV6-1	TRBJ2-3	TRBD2	CASSPGPGLSTDTQYF
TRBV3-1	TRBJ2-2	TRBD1	CASSNPGTGRAGELFF
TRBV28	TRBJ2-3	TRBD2	CASSSRQREGRADTQYF
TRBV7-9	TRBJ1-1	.	CASSLLEGRAFF
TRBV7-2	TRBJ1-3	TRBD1	CASSPDRVIGNTIYF
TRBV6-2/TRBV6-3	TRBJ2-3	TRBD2	CASSPTSVGTDTQYF
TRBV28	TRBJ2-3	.	CASSPGTKGDTQYF
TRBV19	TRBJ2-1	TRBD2	CASSIPPGGTSAYNEQFF
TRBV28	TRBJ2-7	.	CASSFLLLRGRAYEQYF
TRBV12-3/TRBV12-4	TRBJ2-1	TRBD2	CASSWGLAGQVNEQFF
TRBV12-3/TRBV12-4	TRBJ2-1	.	CASSSSRVYNEQFF
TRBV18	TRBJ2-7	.	CASSPLSLYEQYF
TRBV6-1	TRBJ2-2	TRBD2	CASTRGAGGITGELFF
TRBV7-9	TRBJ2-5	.	CASSLDTGRETQYF
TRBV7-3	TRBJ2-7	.	CASSQTGGGEQYF
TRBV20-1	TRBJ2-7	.	CSASATGRSYEQYF
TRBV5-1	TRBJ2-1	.	CASSFAANNEQFF
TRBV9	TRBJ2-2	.	CASSVLGAESGELFF
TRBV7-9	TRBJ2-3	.	CASSLAGSTDTQYF
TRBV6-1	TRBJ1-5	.	CASSPRDGYQPQHF